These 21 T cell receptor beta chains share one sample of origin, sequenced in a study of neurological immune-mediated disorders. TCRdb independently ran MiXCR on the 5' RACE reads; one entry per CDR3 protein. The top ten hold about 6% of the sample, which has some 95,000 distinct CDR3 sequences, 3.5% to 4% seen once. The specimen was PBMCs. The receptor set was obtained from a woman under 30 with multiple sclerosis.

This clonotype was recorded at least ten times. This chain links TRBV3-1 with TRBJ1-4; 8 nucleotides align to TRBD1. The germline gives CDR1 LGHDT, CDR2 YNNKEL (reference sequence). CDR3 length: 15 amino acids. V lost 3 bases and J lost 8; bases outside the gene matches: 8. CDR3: CASSQQTGVYEKLFF. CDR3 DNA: TGTGCCAGCAGCCAGCAGACAGGGGTTTACGAAAAACTGTTTTTT.

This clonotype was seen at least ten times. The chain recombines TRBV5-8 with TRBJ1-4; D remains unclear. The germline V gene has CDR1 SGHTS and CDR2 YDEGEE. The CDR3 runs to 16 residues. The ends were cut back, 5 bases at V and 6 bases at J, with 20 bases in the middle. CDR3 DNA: TGTGCCAGCAGATACCTCGGAGTTAGGGAACATGAAAAACTGTTTTTT. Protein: CASRYLGVREHEKLFF.

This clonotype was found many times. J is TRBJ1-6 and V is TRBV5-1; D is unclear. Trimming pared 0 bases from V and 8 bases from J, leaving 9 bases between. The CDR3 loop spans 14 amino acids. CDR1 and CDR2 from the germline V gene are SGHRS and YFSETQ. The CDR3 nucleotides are TGCGCCAGCAGCTTGGACGGAGTGGATTCACCCCTCCACTTT. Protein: CASSLDGVDSPLHF.

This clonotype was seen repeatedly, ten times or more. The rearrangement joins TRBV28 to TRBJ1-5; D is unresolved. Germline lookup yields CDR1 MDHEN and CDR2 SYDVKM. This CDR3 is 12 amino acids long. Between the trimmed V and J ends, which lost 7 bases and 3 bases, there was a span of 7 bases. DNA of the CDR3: TGTGCCAGCACCCTGCCCAATCAGCCCCAGCATTTT. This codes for CASTLPNQPQHF.

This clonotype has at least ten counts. CDR3: CSVARGANTEAFF. The CDR3 DNA sequence: TGCAGCGTTGCTCGGGGCGCGAACACTGAAGCTTTCTTT. J is TRBJ1-1 and V is TRBV29-1; D is possibly TRBD1 (5 bases). CDR3 length: 13 amino acids. CDR1 SQVTM and CDR2 ANQGSEA come from the germline V gene. The germline V and J ends were trimmed by 4 bases and 1 base, with 10 bases remaining between them.

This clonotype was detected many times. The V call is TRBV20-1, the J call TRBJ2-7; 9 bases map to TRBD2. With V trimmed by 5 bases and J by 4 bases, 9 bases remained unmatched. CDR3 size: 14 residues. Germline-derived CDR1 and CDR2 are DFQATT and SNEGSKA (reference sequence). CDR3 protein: CSAVPGLASYEQYF. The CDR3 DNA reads TGCAGTGCTGTACCGGGACTAGCTTCTTACGAGCAGTACTTC.

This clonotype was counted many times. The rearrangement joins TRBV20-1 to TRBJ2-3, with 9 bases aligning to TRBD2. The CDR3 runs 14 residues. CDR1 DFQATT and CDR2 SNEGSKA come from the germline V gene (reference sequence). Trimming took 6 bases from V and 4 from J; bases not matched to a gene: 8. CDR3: CSARSGTSSDTQYF. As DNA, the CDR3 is TGCAGTGCCAGGAGCGGGACTAGCTCAGATACGCAGTATTTT.

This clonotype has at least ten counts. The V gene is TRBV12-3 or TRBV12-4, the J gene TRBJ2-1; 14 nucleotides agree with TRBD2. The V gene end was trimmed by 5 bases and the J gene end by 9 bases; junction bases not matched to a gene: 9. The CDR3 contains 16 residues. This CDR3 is CASSKGLAGVSSEQFF. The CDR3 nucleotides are TGTGCCAGCAGTAAGGGACTAGCGGGAGTTTCTAGTGAGCAGTTCTTC.

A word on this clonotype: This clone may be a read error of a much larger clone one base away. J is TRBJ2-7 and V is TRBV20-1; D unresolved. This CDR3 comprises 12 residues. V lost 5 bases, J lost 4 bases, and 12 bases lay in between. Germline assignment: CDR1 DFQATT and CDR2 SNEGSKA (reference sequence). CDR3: CSAQDGPYEQYF. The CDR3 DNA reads TGCAGTGCTCAGGACGGCCCTTACGAGCAGTACTTC.

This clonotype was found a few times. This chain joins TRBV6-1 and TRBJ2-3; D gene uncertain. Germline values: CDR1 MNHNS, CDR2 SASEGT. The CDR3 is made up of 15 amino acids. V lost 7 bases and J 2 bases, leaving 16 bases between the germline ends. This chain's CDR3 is CASTLMRVVTDTQYF. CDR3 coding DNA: TGTGCCAGCACCCTGATGAGAGTAGTCACAGATACGCAGTATTTT.

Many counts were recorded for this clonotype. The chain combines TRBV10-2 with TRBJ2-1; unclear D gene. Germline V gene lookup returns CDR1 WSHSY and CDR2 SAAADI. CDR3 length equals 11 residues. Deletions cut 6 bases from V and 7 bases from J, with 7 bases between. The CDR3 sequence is CASSHGNEQFF. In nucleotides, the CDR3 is TGCGCCAGCAGCCACGGGAATGAGCAGTTCTTC.

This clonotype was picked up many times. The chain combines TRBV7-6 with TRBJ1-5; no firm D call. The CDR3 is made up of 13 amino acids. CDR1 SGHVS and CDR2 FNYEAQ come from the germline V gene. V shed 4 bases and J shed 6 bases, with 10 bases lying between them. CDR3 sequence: CASSSGPSQPQHF. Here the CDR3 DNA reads TGTGCCAGCAGCTCCGGGCCATCTCAGCCCCAGCATTTT.

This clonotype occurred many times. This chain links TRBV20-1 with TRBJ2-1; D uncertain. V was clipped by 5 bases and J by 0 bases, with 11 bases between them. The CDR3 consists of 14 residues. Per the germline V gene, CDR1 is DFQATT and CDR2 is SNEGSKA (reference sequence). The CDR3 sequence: CSAPHTNSYNEQFF. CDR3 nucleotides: TGCAGTGCTCCACACACCAACTCCTACAATGAGCAGTTCTTC.

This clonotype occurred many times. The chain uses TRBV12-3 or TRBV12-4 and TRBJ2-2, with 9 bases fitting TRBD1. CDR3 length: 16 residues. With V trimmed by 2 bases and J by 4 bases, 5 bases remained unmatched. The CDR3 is CASSLNRGQGTGELFF. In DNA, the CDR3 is TGTGCCAGCAGTTTAAACAGGGGGCAAGGCACCGGGGAGCTGTTTTTT.

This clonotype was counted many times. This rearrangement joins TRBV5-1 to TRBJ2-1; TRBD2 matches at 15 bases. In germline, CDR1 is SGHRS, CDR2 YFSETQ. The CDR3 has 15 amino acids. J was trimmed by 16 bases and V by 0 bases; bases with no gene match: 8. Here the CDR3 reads CASSLAGLAGGFGFF. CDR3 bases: TGCGCCAGCAGCTTGGCTGGACTAGCGGGAGGGTTTGGATTCTTC.

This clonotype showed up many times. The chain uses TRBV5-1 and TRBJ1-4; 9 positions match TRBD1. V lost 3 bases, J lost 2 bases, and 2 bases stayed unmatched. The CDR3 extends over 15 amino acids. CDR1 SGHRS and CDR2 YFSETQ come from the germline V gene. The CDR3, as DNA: TGCGCCAGCAGCTGGGGACAGGGTACTAATGAAAAACTGTTTTTT. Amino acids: CASSWGQGTNEKLFF.

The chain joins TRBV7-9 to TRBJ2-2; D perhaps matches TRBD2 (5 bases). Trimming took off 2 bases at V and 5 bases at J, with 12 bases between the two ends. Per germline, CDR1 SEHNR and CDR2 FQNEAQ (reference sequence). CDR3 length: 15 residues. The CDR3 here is CASSLFPPGTGELFF. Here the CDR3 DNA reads TGTGCCAGCAGCTTATTTCCCCCGGGAACCGGGGAGCTGTTTTTT.

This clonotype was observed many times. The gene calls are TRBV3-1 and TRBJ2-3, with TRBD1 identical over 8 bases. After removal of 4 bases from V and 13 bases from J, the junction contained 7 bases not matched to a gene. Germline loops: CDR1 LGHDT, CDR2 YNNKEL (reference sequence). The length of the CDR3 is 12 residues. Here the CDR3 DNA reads TGTGCCAGCAGCCTCGACAGGGGAATTGAGTATTTT. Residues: CASSLDRGIEYF.

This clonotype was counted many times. CDR3 coding DNA: TGCGCCAGCAGCTTGGACAGTGGGGCCAACGTCCTGACTTTC. Protein: CASSLDSGANVLTF. The chain combines TRBV5-1 with TRBJ2-6; the D is unclear. The CDR3 consists of 14 residues. Germline V lookup: CDR1 SGHRS, CDR2 YFSETQ. Trimming removed 0 bases at V and 3 bases at J, with 4 bases between.

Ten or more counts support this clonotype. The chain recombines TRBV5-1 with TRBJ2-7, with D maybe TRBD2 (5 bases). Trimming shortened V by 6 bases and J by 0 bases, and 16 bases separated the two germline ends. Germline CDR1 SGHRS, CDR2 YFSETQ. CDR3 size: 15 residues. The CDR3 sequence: CASNEFSGSSYEQYF. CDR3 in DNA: TGCGCCAGCAATGAATTCAGCGGAAGCTCCTACGAGCAGTACTTC.

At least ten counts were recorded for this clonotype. CDR3 residues: CASSSQGARGYTF. The DNA for the CDR3 is TGTGCCAGCAGCTCCCAGGGGGCGCGAGGCTACACCTTC. The chain joins TRBV7-2 to TRBJ1-2; 8 bases fit TRBD1. The V gene end was trimmed by 4 bases and the J gene end by 8 bases; junction bases not matched to a gene: 6. Germline V gives CDR1 SGHTA, CDR2 FQGNSA. The CDR3 is 13 amino acids.